Each of the 14 T cell receptor beta chains below was sequenced from the same sample in a study of T cells in Graves' hyperthyroidism and ophthalmopathy. The investigators amplified TCR beta CDR3 regions from RNA transcripts. A set of HTBI primers served as the primers for a first-round RT-PCR of the TCR CDR3. TCRdb called the multiplex PCR reads again in MiXCR, with one record for every CDR3 protein. The sample includes around 180,000 distinct CDR3 sequences, about a sixth seen only once; the top ten take 25% to 35%. The sequenced sample consisted of blood. The receptors were gathered from a woman aged 50 to 60 with Graves' hyperthyroidism.

The chain is built from TRBV6-1 and TRBJ2-2; D perhaps matches TRBD2 (5 bases). Germline-derived CDR1 and CDR2 are MNHNS and SASEGT. The CDR3 covers 14 residues. V lost 5 bases and J 3 bases, leaving 10 bases between the germline ends. Here the CDR3 DNA reads TGTGCCAGCAGTAGAACTAGAGACACCGGGGAGCTGTTTTTT. It is translated as CASSRTRDTGELFF.

The rearrangement uses TRBV11-3 and TRBJ1-1; the D is unclear. The V end lost 6 bases, the J end lost 0 bases, and 8 bases lay between the germline ends. The CDR3 is 13 residues long. Germline V CDR1 and CDR2: SGHNT, YENEEA. The CDR3 is CASRPTVNTEAFF. The CDR3 nucleotides are TGTGCCAGCAGGCCAACAGTGAACACTGAAGCTTTCTTT. Using reference TRBV11-3 and TRBJ1-1 for the parts outside the CDR3, the full variable domain is EAGVVQSPRYKIIEKKQPVAFWCNPISGHNTLYWYLQNLGQGPELLIRYENEEAVDDSQLPKDRFSAERLKGVDSTLKIQPAELGDSAVYLCASRPTVNTEAFFGQGTRLTVV.

This clonotype was detected many times. The chain has TRBV6-1 and TRBJ2-2; D is possibly TRBD1 (6 bases). V was pared by 6 bases and J by 2 bases, with 16 bases between. Germline lookup yields CDR1 MNHNS and CDR2 SASEGT. This CDR3 has 16 residues. DNA of the CDR3: TGTGCCAGCAGAGGACAACAGGGAGTCAACACCGGGGAGCTGTTTTTT. Protein: CASRGQQGVNTGELFF.

This clonotype was seen ten or more times. This chain joins TRBV12-3 or TRBV12-4 and TRBJ2-7, with D perhaps matching TRBD1 (6 bases). Trimming removed 6 bases at V and 2 bases at J, with 11 bases between. The CDR3 totals 13 residues. The CDR3 nucleotides read TGTGCCAGCAGCCCGGGACACGCCTACGAGCAGTACTTC. Encoded protein: CASSPGHAYEQYF.

This chain links TRBV12-3 or TRBV12-4 with TRBJ1-3; D uncertain. This CDR3 has 15 residues. The V and J ends lost 6 bases and 0 bases respectively, with 12 bases between them. CDR3 in DNA: TGTGCCAGCAGCTGGGGAGGAAACTCTGGAAACACCATATATTTT. Amino acids: CASSWGGNSGNTIYF.

This clonotype was observed many times. The V and J genes are TRBV7-9 and TRBJ2-5; the match to TRBD1 covers 9 bases. J was trimmed by 5 bases and V by 5 bases; bases with no gene match: 9. This CDR3 is 15 amino acids long. Germline V gene data show CDR1 as SEHNR and CDR2 as FQNEAQ (reference sequence). The CDR3 sequence is CASSAAHRGQETQYF. CDR3 coding DNA: TGTGCCAGCAGCGCCGCTCACAGGGGGCAGGAGACCCAGTACTTC.

The genes are TRBV7-6 and TRBJ2-7; TRBD1 might be the D (6 bases). V lost 1 base and J 4 bases, leaving 14 bases between the germline ends. CDR3 length equals 15 residues. Germline CDR1 reads SGHVS; CDR2 reads FNYEAQ. This chain's CDR3 is CASSLEAGERYEQYF. In DNA form, the CDR3 reads TGTGCCAGCAGCTTAGAGGCAGGGGAAAGGTACGAGCAGTACTTC. Full variable domain (remainder filled in from reference TRBV7-6 and TRBJ2-7): GAGVSQSPRYKVTKRGQDVALRCDPISGHVSLYWYRQALGQGPEFLTYFNYEAQQDKSGLPNDRFSAERPEGSISTLTIQRTEQRDSAMYRCASSLEAGERYEQYFGPGTRLTVT.

In its sample, this clonotype was seen many times. The chain couples TRBV11-2 to TRBJ2-2, with a weak D call TRBD1 (6 bases). This CDR3 has 16 amino acids. Trimming cost V 5 bases and J 5 bases, with 18 bases left between them. Germline CDR1 reads SGHAT; CDR2 reads FQNNGV. CDR3 protein: CASSSGQGRMTGELFF. The CDR3 DNA is TGTGCCAGCAGCAGTGGGCAGGGGAGAATGACCGGGGAGCTGTTTTTT.

This clonotype has ten or more counts. CDR3 region: CATRPRGGREAFF. The CDR3 bases are TGTGCCACCAGGCCGAGGGGAGGTCGTGAAGCTTTCTTT. The rearrangement uses TRBV15 and TRBJ1-1; tentatively, D is TRBD1 (5 bases). The V end was cut by 6 bases, the J end by 7 bases, with 15 bases between. The length of the CDR3 is 13 residues. The germline gives CDR1 LNHNV, CDR2 YYDKDF (reference sequence).

This clonotype was detected a few times. The gene calls are TRBV7-6 and TRBJ2-5; 11 nucleotides line up with TRBD2. Germline V gene lookup returns CDR1 SGHVS and CDR2 FNYEAQ. V dropped 1 base and J dropped 4; count of bases not matched to a gene: 8. This CDR3 region has 17 residues. The CDR3 DNA sequence: TGTGCCAGCAGCTTAGGGGCCCTAGCGGGGGGATCAGAGACCCAGTACTTC. Protein product: CASSLGALAGGSETQYF.

At least ten counts were recorded for this clonotype. J is TRBJ1-1 and V is TRBV7-3; D is ambiguous. This CDR3 region has 13 residues. V lost 3 bases to trimming and J lost 4 bases, with 9 bases between them. CDR1 SGHTA and CDR2 FQGTGA come from the germline V gene. Written as DNA, the CDR3 is TGTGCCAGCAGCTTGGGTCCGGCCACTGAAGCTTTCTTT. Translated: CASSLGPATEAFF.

This clonotype was seen at least ten times. The rearrangement uses TRBV3-1 and TRBJ1-1; unclear D gene. The length of the CDR3 is 13 residues. The germline V gene has CDR1 LGHDT and CDR2 YNNKEL (reference sequence). The ends were cut back, 5 bases at V and 0 bases at J, with 7 bases in the middle. The CDR3: CASSVIMNTEAFF. The CDR3 DNA sequence: TGTGCCAGCAGCGTAATAATGAACACTGAAGCTTTCTTT.

This clonotype was observed a few times. The chain has TRBV6-1 and TRBJ2-7; TRBD2 matches at 8 bases. The germline gives CDR1 MNHNS, CDR2 SASEGT. J was trimmed by 5 bases and V by 5 bases; bases with no gene match: 8. CDR3 length: 14 amino acids. The CDR3 is CASSRDGTRNEQYF. The CDR3 DNA reads as TGTGCCAGCAGTCGCGACGGGACTAGAAACGAGCAGTACTTC.

This clonotype was found many times. The chain uses TRBV14 and TRBJ1-6; D is undetermined. V dropped 4 bases and J dropped 10 bases, with 11 bases sitting between them. Germline V gene sequence: CDR1 SGHDN, CDR2 FVKESK. This CDR3 region has 13 residues. CDR3 in DNA: TGTGCCAGCAGCCTGGGGAGGAGGTCACCCCTCCACTTT. Protein sequence: CASSLGRRSPLHF.